This T cell receptor beta chain was identified in a study of PD-1 blockade in classical Hodgkin lymphoma. Study-level results: Whatever underlies the repertoire differences (possibly disease activity or prior therapy) remains undefined. When nivolumab was started under 1 year after ASCT, patients were excluded. A reduction in baseline TCR diversity was reportedly seen in newly diagnosed patients relative to healthy donors.

Autologous stem cell transplantation was followed by relapse in every patient, and brentuximab vedotin exposure varied. The V end lost 0 bases, the J end lost 4 bases, and 13 bases lay between the germline ends. CDR1 and CDR2 from the germline V gene are SGHKS and YYEKEE (reference sequence). The CDR3 runs to 15 residues. Assay: immunoSEQ multiplex PCR; the TCRdb copy retains only in-frame clones and omits some. The profile shows about 18,000 clones, around 86% of them singletons. A word on this clone: No antigen is known for it.

The sequence derives from a human donor with classical Hodgkin lymphoma. The V and J genes are TRBV5-5 and TRBJ2-5; no clear D gene. Here the sequenced sample was peripheral blood mononuclear cells (PBMCs), taken before the second cycle of nivolumab. The CDR3 loop reads CASSLEGLSGETQYF. Here the CDR3 DNA reads TGTGCCAGCAGCTTGGAGGGCCTCTCGGGAGAGACCCAGTACTTC.